The source of this TCR beta chain is a study of T cell responses to AZD1222 COVID-19 vaccine. Some clones are missing from TCRdb's copy, which holds only in-frame ones; the method was immunoSEQ multiplex PCR. The data show some 130,000 clones, with around nine tenths seen just once and approximately 5.7% held by the top ten. Between the trimmed V and J ends, which lost 9 bases and 2 bases, there was a span of 17 bases. From germline, CDR1 is MDHEN and CDR2 SYDVKM. This CDR3 comprises 14 residues. Findings and limits, study-wide: Receipt of two AZD1222 doses was followed by a rise in Spike-specific TCR breadth and depth.

As for this clone: Its matching antigen is unknown.

Material: peripheral blood, obtained on day 0 of AZD1222 vaccination. The rearrangement joins TRBV28 to TRBJ2-7; the D is unclear. This TCR was recovered from an adult in good health. CDR3 coding DNA: TGTGCCAGGTCCCCTGGGAAGTTCCCCTACGAGCAGTACTTC. The encoded protein is CARSPGKFPYEQYF.